One sample yielded the 13 T cell receptor beta chains listed below, sequenced in a study of CD8+ T cells in alopecia areata (dated by TCRdb to the late 2010s). Library method: the immunoSEQ multiplex PCR assay. RNA was extracted from all samples and reverse transcribed into cDNA, which served as template for TCR sequencing. TCRdb took this table from immuneACCESS and kept in-frame rearrangements with V and J called. Such tables lack part of the clones; where checked against another copy, unresolved V genes explain under half of the gap, and the rest is unexplained. For this sample, just over 3,500 clones appear and none is a singleton. The ten most abundant clones make up 33% of the sample. Cells from mouse cutaneous lymph nodes were pooled, stained for CD4, CD8alpha, NKG2D, NKG2ACE and other markers, and then sorted on a BD Influx. The sequenced sample was CD8+ T cells sorted from a lymph node. Receptor source: a C3H/HeJ mouse with alopecia areata. The strain carries MHC haplotype H2-k.

This clone was counted ten times or more. Gene names follow the mouse nomenclature. The read ends 4 residues shy of where the CDR3 ends; the end is completed using the germline J gene. J is TRBJ1-1 and V is TRBV19, with no clear D. CDR3 length equals 11 residues. Germline V lookup: CDR1 FNHDT, CDR2 SITEND (reference sequence). Trimming took off 10 bases at V and 0 bases at J, with 7 bases between the two ends. CDR3 sequence: CASASNTEVFF. The covered CDR3 bases are TGTGCCTCAGCCTCAAACACA.

Many counts were recorded for this clone. Gene names denote mouse genes. Sequencing ends 3 residues short of the CDR3 end; the germline J gene provides the rest. The chain combines TRBV13-1 with TRBJ1-6; tentatively, D is TRBD1 (5 bases). TRBJ1-6 is an ORF for which the function is uncertain. V gave up 0 bases and J gave up 9 bases, with 7 bases separating them. Per the germline V gene, CDR1 is NSHNY and CDR2 is SYGAGN. The CDR3 length is 13 residues. The DNA read from the CDR3 is TGTGCCAGCAGTGATGCGGGGGGTTCGCCC. Residues: CASSDAGGSP. The whole CDR3 region reads CASSDAGGSPLYF.

Many counts were recorded for this clone. All gene names here are mouse names. The read stops 4 residues short of the end of the CDR3; the missing end is completed from the germline J gene. The chain links TRBV1 to TRBJ2-7, with D hard to call. Germline assignment: CDR1 NSQYPW and CDR2 LRSPGD (reference sequence). This CDR3 spans 12 amino acids. The sequenced CDR3 bases are TGCACCTGCAGTGCAGTCAGATAT. Translation: CTCSAVRY. The complete CDR3 sequence is CTCSAVRYEQYF.

A word on this clone: Genes and germline are mouse. The read gets to within 4 residues of the CDR3 end, and the germline J gene fills in the rest. The chain joins TRBV31 to TRBJ2-7; 8 positions match TRBD2. V gave up 3 bases and J gave up 2 bases; unmatched junction bases: 3. The length of the CDR3 is 13 residues. CDR1 is GKSSPN, CDR2 SITVG, per germline. CDR3 region: CAWSRGGPYEQYF. Incomplete CDR3 DNA: TGTGCCTGGAGCCGGGGGGGCCCCTAT.

To note about this clone: Germline and genes here are mouse. The read ends 4 residues early relative to the CDR3; the germline J gene fills the gap. The chain links TRBV13-1 to TRBJ1-2, with a weak D call TRBD1 (6 bases). V was clipped by 4 bases and J by 0 bases, with 10 bases between them. Germline values: CDR1 NSHNY, CDR2 SYGAGN. The CDR3 totals 14 residues. Partial CDR3 DNA: TGTGCCAGCAGTATGGGACAAACAAACTCC. It specifies CASSMGQTNS. The CDR3 in its entirety is CASSMGQTNSDYTF.

The table lists this clone with many counts. Any gene name here is a mouse gene name. The read ends 4 residues shy of where the CDR3 ends; the end is completed using the germline J gene. The J gene is TRBJ2-1, the V gene TRBV13-3; a weak D match, TRBD1 (6 bases). The germline CDR1 and CDR2 sequences are NNHDY and SYVADS. The ends were cut back, 0 bases at V and 1 base at J, with 8 bases in the middle. The CDR3 covers 15 residues. This chain's CDR3 is CASSDGQGNYAEQFF. Partial CDR3 DNA: TGTGCCAGCAGTGATGGGCAGGGGAACTATGCT.

This clone has at least ten counts. The germline and genes are mouse ones. The missing CDR3 end, 4 residues past where the read stops, is filled in from the germline J gene. V gene TRBV14 combines with J gene TRBJ2-7, with a weak D call TRBD2 (6 bases). This CDR3 is built from 13 residues. Germline CDR1 and CDR2: SGHDT and FRDEAV. Trimming pared 5 bases from V and 0 bases from J, leaving 9 bases between. The CDR3 reads CASRGDYSYEQYF. The sequenced part of the CDR3 DNA is TGTGCCAGCAGAGGGGACTACTCCTAT.

This clone was recorded many times. The gene names given are mouse names. The read gets to within 4 residues of the CDR3 end, and the germline J gene fills in the rest. This chain links TRBV13-1 with TRBJ2-3; 10 bases are shared with TRBD1. The CDR3 runs 16 residues. Per germline, CDR1 NSHNY and CDR2 SYGAGN. Trimming at V came to 3 bases and at J to 1 base, leaving 5 bases not matched to a gene. The CDR3 sequence is CASSGQGAWGAETLYF. The CDR3 DNA, read in part, is TGTGCCAGCAGTGGACAGGGGGCATGGGGTGCAGAA.

This clone appeared many times. Genes here carry mouse names. From the germline J gene comes the end of the CDR3, since the read stops 4 residues before it. This chain joins TRBV1 and TRBJ2-5; 11 bases fit TRBD1. CDR3 length: 15 amino acids. CDR1 is NSQYPW, CDR2 LRSPGD, per germline (reference sequence). The covered CDR3 bases are TGCACCTGCAGTGCCCCGGACAGGGGGCGAGAC. This translates into CTCSAPDRGRD. The full-length CDR3 reads as CTCSAPDRGRDTQYF.

This clone appeared many times. Mouse germline and gene names are used. CDR3 protein: CASRDRADEQYF. The DNA read from the CDR3 is TGTGCTAGCAGAGACAGGGCAGAT. The rearrangement uses TRBV29 and TRBJ2-7; 7 bases line up with TRBD1. The CDR3 end is not reached by the read, which stops 4 residues before it; the germline J gene fills it in. The CDR3 runs to 12 residues. CDR1 is MSHET, CDR2 SYDVDS, per germline. Variable domain in full (rest from reference TRBV29 and TRBJ2-7): DMKVTQMPRYLIKRMGENVLLECGQDMSHETMYWYRQDPGLGLQLIYISYDVDSNSEGDIPKGYRVSRKKREHFSLILDSAKTNQTSVYFCASRDRADEQYFGPGTRLTVL.

This clone is judged medium-sized. Gene names refer to mouse genes. Read coverage stops 4 residues before the CDR3 terminus; the germline J gene supplies the remainder. The chain uses TRBV13-3 and TRBJ2-4; possibly TRBD1 for D (6 bases). There are 11 residues in the CDR3. Germline V gene sequence: CDR1 NNHDY, CDR2 SYVADS. The CDR3 protein is CASRDRNTLYF. The covered CDR3 bases are TGTGCCAGCAGAGACAGGAAC.

This clone has ten or more counts. Gene names denote mouse genes. Sequencing ends 4 residues short of the CDR3 end; the germline J gene provides the rest. The rearrangement joins TRBV13-1 to TRBJ1-2; perhaps TRBD1 as D (6 bases). Germline V lookup: CDR1 NSHNY, CDR2 SYGAGN. CDR3 length: 14 amino acids. Trimming stripped 5 bases from V and 0 bases from J, with 11 bases between. This CDR3 reads CASSLGHSNSDYTF. CDR3 DNA, as far as it was read: TGTGCCAGCAGCCTGGGACACTCAAACTCC.

This clone is judged medium-sized. The gene names here belong to mouse. The read stops 4 residues short of the end of the CDR3; the missing end is completed from the germline J gene. This chain uses TRBV13-1 with TRBJ1-1, with TRBD1 as a possible D gene (5 bases). Trimming removed 10 bases at V and 0 bases at J, with 7 bases between. The CDR3 runs to 11 residues. Germline CDR1 and CDR2: NSHNY and SYGAGN. The covered CDR3 bases are TGTGCCGGACAAACAAACACA. Its protein is CAGQTNT. The CDR3 in full is CAGQTNTEVFF.